These 21 T cell receptor beta chains came from one sample sequenced in a study of post-analysis software for immune sequencing data. Prepared libraries of TCR beta cDNA carried unique molecular identifiers. TCRdb reanalysed the PCR reads using MiXCR and keeps one entry per CDR3 protein. The table shows some 690,000 distinct CDR3 sequences, with 25% to 30% occurring only once. Regarding the study as a whole: Five or six TRBV segments were more frequent in patients than controls; TRBV5-6, TRBV5-1 and TRBV20-1 belonged to this group.

Their antigen targets remain unknown. Sequencing input: blood. The source is a girl aged 5-17 years with multiple sclerosis.

A few counts support this clonotype. V and J are TRBV11-2 and TRBJ2-1; D might be TRBD2 (6 bases). The germline V gene has CDR1 SGHAT and CDR2 FQNNGV. V was shortened by 8 bases and J by 2 bases, with 25 bases between the two germline ends. The length of the CDR3 is 18 residues. The CDR3 protein is CASSHRVGTGATYNEQFF. CDR3 coding DNA: TGTGCCAGCTCCCATCGGGTTGGTACGGGAGCAACCTACAATGAGCAGTTCTTC.

The chain couples TRBV28 to TRBJ1-3; unclear D gene. The V and J ends lost 3 bases and 2 bases respectively, with 8 bases between them. The CDR3 is 14 residues long. CDR1 is MDHEN and CDR2 is SYDVKM in the germline V gene. CDR3 in DNA: TGTGCCAGCAGTTTGACTACGCCTGGAAACACCATATATTTT. Translating it yields CASSLTTPGNTIYF.

J is TRBJ1-6 and V is TRBV5-1; unclear D gene. Deletions cut 4 bases from V and 11 bases from J, with 19 bases between. The CDR3 contains 15 residues. Germline V CDR1 and CDR2: SGHRS, YFSETQ. For the CDR3, the DNA is TGCGCCAGCAGCCAACGCGGCACGACCCTTCCACCCCTCCACTTT. Translation gives CASSQRGTTLPPLHF.

This sequence joins TRBV28 and TRBJ2-3; 9 bases agree with TRBD2. The CDR3 is made up of 15 amino acids. In germline, CDR1 is MDHEN, CDR2 SYDVKM. V lost 3 bases and J lost 4; bases outside the gene matches: 5. The CDR3 coding sequence is TGTGCCAGCAGTTTGTCAGCGGGGGGACCAGATACGCAGTATTTT. Protein product: CASSLSAGGPDTQYF.

This chain connects TRBV6-2 or TRBV6-3 to TRBJ2-2, with a possible D match to TRBD1 (6 bases). V was pared by 5 bases and J by 5 bases, with 9 bases between. Germline V gives CDR1 MNHEY, CDR2 SVGEGT. The CDR3 contains 13 residues. CDR3 protein: CASSGGFTGELFF. The CDR3 DNA sequence: TGTGCCAGCAGTGGGGGCTTTACCGGGGAGCTGTTTTTT.

In this sample, this clonotype turned up a few times. This chain links TRBV19 with TRBJ2-3, with 10 bases identical to TRBD1. Germline V gene lookup returns CDR1 LNHDA and CDR2 SQIVND (reference sequence). The CDR3 contains 15 residues. The ends lost 7 bases at V and 3 bases at J; junction bases unmatched: 7. CDR3 residues: CASTRQGALTDTQYF. The CDR3 DNA reads as TGTGCCAGTACCAGACAGGGGGCGCTTACAGATACGCAGTATTTT.

This clonotype was detected only a few times. The V call is TRBV6-2 or TRBV6-3, the J call TRBJ2-5; 8 nucleotides align to TRBD2. The CDR3 contains 16 residues. Trimming removed 5 bases from V and 1 base from J; junction bases left unmatched: 9. The germline V gene encodes CDR1 MNHEY and CDR2 SVGEGT. CDR3 region: CASSIPPSGGQETQYF. The CDR3 DNA follows: TGTGCCAGCAGTATCCCTCCCAGCGGGGGCCAAGAGACCCAGTACTTC.

The sample holds a few counts of this clonotype. V is TRBV12-3 or TRBV12-4 and J is TRBJ1-1; TRBD1 agrees at 7 bases. CDR3 length: 14 amino acids. Trimming removed 6 bases from V and 4 bases from J; junction bases left unmatched: 8. CDR3 sequence: CASSPGTAGTEAFF. The CDR3 nucleotides are TGTGCCAGCAGCCCCGGGACAGCTGGCACTGAAGCTTTCTTT.

The V gene is TRBV20-1, the J gene TRBJ2-1; TRBD1 might be the D (6 bases). V lost 8 bases and J 4 bases, leaving 21 bases between the germline ends. CDR1 is DFQATT, CDR2 SNEGSKA, per germline (reference sequence). This CDR3 has 15 amino acids. CDR3 coding DNA: TGCAGTACAGAGGGGGAACGGGCGGATTACAATGAGCAGTTCTTC. It specifies CSTEGERADYNEQFF.

The chain uses TRBV6-6 and TRBJ2-3; D gene unclear. The CDR3 length is 12 residues. V shed 6 bases and J shed 4 bases, with 8 bases lying between them. Germline CDR1 reads MNHNY; CDR2 reads SVGAGI (reference sequence). The CDR3 here is CASSGYADTQYF. The CDR3 nucleotides are TGTGCCAGCAGCGGCTATGCAGATACGCAGTATTTT.

The rearrangement links TRBV6-2 or TRBV6-3 to TRBJ1-5; perhaps TRBD1 as D (5 bases). The germline V and J ends were trimmed by 5 bases and 7 bases, with 9 bases remaining between them. CDR3 length equals 12 residues. The germline V gene encodes CDR1 MNHEY and CDR2 SVGEGT. CDR3 residues: CASSGDSQPQHF. Here the CDR3 DNA reads TGTGCCAGCAGTGGTGACAGCCAGCCCCAGCATTTT.

Only a few counts were recorded for this clonotype. The gene calls are TRBV6-6 and TRBJ2-1; 11 bases align to TRBD2. CDR3 length: 16 amino acids. V trimming: 4 bases; J trimming: 7 bases; junction bases outside the gene matches: 9. Germline assignment: CDR1 MNHNY and CDR2 SVGAGI (reference sequence). CDR3 region: CASSSYRSSGGNEQFF. The DNA for the CDR3 is TGTGCCAGCAGTTCGTACCGCTCTAGCGGGGGGAATGAGCAGTTCTTC.

This clonotype came up many times. DNA for the CDR3: TGCAGCGTTGATCGGGCAGGGTTCAATGAGCAGTTCTTC. Protein: CSVDRAGFNEQFF. V is TRBV29-1 and J is TRBJ2-1; D perhaps matches TRBD1 (5 bases). This CDR3 spans 13 amino acids. The V gene lost 3 bases and the J gene lost 6 bases, with 12 bases spanning the gap. In germline, CDR1 is SQVTM, CDR2 ANQGSEA.

The J gene is TRBJ2-4, the V gene TRBV11-2; 14 bases line up with TRBD2. The J call is in doubt because the DNA end fits TRBJ2-7 better. In germline, CDR1 is SGHAT, CDR2 FQNNGV. The CDR3 covers 17 residues. CDR3: CASSRLAGGTWGYEQYF. DNA of the CDR3: TGTGCCAGCAGCCGACTAGCGGGAGGGACGTGGGGTTACGAGCAGTACTTC.

With respect to this clonotype: Since the CDR3 does not end with the conserved phenylalanine or tryptophan, this likely comes from a read error. Because the CDR3's place on the DNA is in doubt, the DNA is left out and the CDR3 is given as listed by TCRdb. The chain couples TRBV7-2 to TRBJ2-5. The CDR3 is made up of 11 amino acids, end residues included. CDR1 is SGHTA and CDR2 is FQGNSA in the germline V gene. The CDR3 protein is CASSLAVDWYC.

This clonotype occurred a few times. V is TRBV7-9 and J is TRBJ2-6; D may be TRBD1 (6 bases). V lost 5 bases and J 0 bases, leaving 8 bases between the germline ends. The V gene's germline CDR1 is SEHNR and CDR2 FQNEAQ (reference sequence). The CDR3 is made up of 15 amino acids. The CDR3 DNA follows: TGTGCCAGCAGCAAGGGGGACTCTGGGGCCAACGTCCTGACTTTC. Its translation: CASSKGDSGANVLTF.

The CDR3 loop reads CASKNLGGLYEQYF. CDR3 sequence (DNA): TGTGCCAGCAAAAATCTGGGGGGCCTGTACGAGCAGTACTTC. The J gene is TRBJ2-7, the V gene TRBV28; D is possibly TRBD1 or TRBD2 (6 bases each). Trimming shortened V by 7 bases and J by 4 bases, and 17 bases separated the two germline ends. The CDR3 totals 14 residues. Germline V gives CDR1 MDHEN, CDR2 SYDVKM.

Details on this clonotype: This may be a read error, as it is one base from a much larger clone. The chain is built from TRBV7-2 and TRBJ1-5; no definite D call. Trimming took off 2 bases at V and 4 bases at J, with 6 bases between the two ends. The CDR3 runs to 13 residues. The germline V gene encodes CDR1 SGHTA and CDR2 FQGNSA. This CDR3 is CASSLTINQPQHF. The CDR3, as DNA: TGTGCCAGCAGCTTAACAATAAATCAGCCCCAGCATTTT.

The chain combines TRBV6-5 with TRBJ2-7; 11 nucleotides match TRBD1. J lost 6 bases, V lost 4 bases, and 11 bases had no gene match. The V gene's germline CDR1 is MNHEY and CDR2 SVGAGI. This CDR3 has 16 residues. The DNA of the CDR3 is TGTGCCAGCAGTTCGAGATTACCGGGACAGGGGGTCGAGCAGTACTTC. Protein sequence: CASSSRLPGQGVEQYF.

This sequence joins TRBV7-7 and TRBJ2-5; D is ambiguous. The CDR3 contains 15 residues. Between the trimmed V and J ends, which lost 5 bases and 5 bases, there was a span of 18 bases. Germline V gene sequence: CDR1 SSHAT, CDR2 FNYEAQ (reference sequence). Here the CDR3 reads CASSPSRTGRETQYF. DNA of the CDR3: TGTGCCAGCAGCCCATCCCGAACCGGGCGGGAGACCCAGTACTTC.

The chain combines TRBV29-1 with TRBJ2-5, with 11 bases lining up with TRBD2. The V segment lost 8 bases and the J segment 1 base; nucleotides outside the gene matches: 6. There are 14 residues in the CDR3. Germline loops: CDR1 SQVTM, CDR2 ANQGSEA. The CDR3, as DNA: TGCAGCCTCAGTAGCGGGGGGGTCCAAGAGACCCAGTACTTC. This sequence encodes CSLSSGGVQETQYF. The entire variable domain, with the rest obtained from reference TRBV29-1 and TRBJ2-5, is as follows: SAVISQKPSRDICQRGTSLTIQCQVDSQVTMMFWYRQQPGQSLTLIATANQGSEATYESGFVIDKFPISRPNLTFSTLTVSNMSPEDSSIYLCSLSSGGVQETQYFGPGTRLLVL.